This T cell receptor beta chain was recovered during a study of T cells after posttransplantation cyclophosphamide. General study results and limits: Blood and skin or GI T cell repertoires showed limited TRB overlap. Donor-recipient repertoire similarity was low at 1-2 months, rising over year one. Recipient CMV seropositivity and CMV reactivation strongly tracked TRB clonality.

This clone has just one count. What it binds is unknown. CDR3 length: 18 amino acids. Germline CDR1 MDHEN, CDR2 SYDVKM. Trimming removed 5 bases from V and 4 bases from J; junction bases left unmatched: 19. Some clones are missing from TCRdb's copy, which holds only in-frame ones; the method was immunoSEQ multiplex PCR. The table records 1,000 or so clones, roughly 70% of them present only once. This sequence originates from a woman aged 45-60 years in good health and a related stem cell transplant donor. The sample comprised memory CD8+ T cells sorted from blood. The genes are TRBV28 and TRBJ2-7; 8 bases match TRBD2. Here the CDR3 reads CASSPDNVVTGGPYEQYF. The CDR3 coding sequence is TGTGCCAGCAGTCCGGACAATGTTGTAACGGGAGGGCCGTACGAGCAGTACTTC.